This is a list of T cell receptor beta chains from one sample in a study of early T cells in non-severe SARS-CoV-2 infection. TCRdb processed the 5' RACE reads anew with MiXCR; each CDR3 protein has one entry. This table holds some 64,000 distinct CDR3 sequences, about 10% found once. The sequences come from whole blood, collected at baseline. The receptors stem from an adult who was a healthcare worker with PCR-confirmed SARS-CoV-2 infection or an uninfected control (not recorded which). The CDR3 runs from the conserved cysteine through the conserved F or W. The D gene is left open where the match is weak. Some rows mark clone size as missing; the rest say once, few, many or name a class of expanded clone.

v_call: TRBV20-1; clone_size: NA; d_call: TRBD2; j_call: TRBJ2-2; cdr3_nt: TGCAGTGCTAGAGTTGGTAGCGGGAGGGAGCTGTTTTTT; cdr3_aa: CSARVGSGRELFF
v_call: TRBV9; clone_size: few; d_call: NA; j_call: TRBJ1-5; cdr3_nt: TGTGCCAGCAGCGTAGGCGGAAATAGCAATCAGCCCCAGCATTTT; cdr3_aa: CASSVGGNSNQPQHF
v_call: TRBV12-3/TRBV12-4; clone_size: NA; d_call: TRBD1; j_call: TRBJ1-5; cdr3_nt: TGTGCCAGCAGTAAGACAGGGGCGATTAGTTATAGCAATCAGCCCCAGCATTTT; cdr3_aa: CASSKTGAISYSNQPQHF
v_call: TRBV5-1; clone_size: NA; d_call: NA; j_call: TRBJ1-1; cdr3_nt: TGCGCCAGCAGCTTGGAGGCACCCTCGAACACTGAAGCTTTCTTT; cdr3_aa: CASSLEAPSNTEAFF
v_call: TRBV11-3; clone_size: NA; d_call: NA; j_call: TRBJ2-5; cdr3_nt: TGTGCCAGCAGCTCAGGACCGTACCAAGAGACCCAGTACTTC; cdr3_aa: CASSSGPYQETQYF
v_call: TRBV2; clone_size: many; d_call: NA; j_call: TRBJ2-7; cdr3_nt: TGTGCCAGCAGTTCTACAGGGGGGGACTCCTACGAGCAGTACTTC; cdr3_aa: CASSSTGGDSYEQYF
v_call: TRBV6-4; clone_size: NA; d_call: TRBD1; j_call: TRBJ1-2; cdr3_nt: TGTGCCAGCAGTGGGACAGGGCTTGGCTACACCTTC; cdr3_aa: CASSGTGLGYTF
v_call: TRBV18; clone_size: NA; d_call: NA; j_call: TRBJ1-5; cdr3_nt: TGTGCCAGCTCACCCGTTAGTATCTCTAGCAATCAGCCCCAGCATTTT; cdr3_aa: CASSPVSISSNQPQHF
v_call: TRBV12-3/TRBV12-4; clone_size: NA; d_call: TRBD2; j_call: TRBJ2-1; cdr3_nt: TGTGCCAGCAGTACACTAGCGGGAGACGACAATGAGCAGTTCTTC; cdr3_aa: CASSTLAGDDNEQFF
v_call: TRBV9; clone_size: NA; d_call: NA; j_call: TRBJ1-4; cdr3_nt: TGTGCCAGCAGCGTAGCTGGGGGATGGGGTGAAAAACTGTTTTTT; cdr3_aa: CASSVAGGWGEKLFF
v_call: TRBV5-1; clone_size: few; d_call: NA; j_call: TRBJ2-5; cdr3_nt: TGCGCCAGCAGCCCAACCGGACAGAGAGAGACCCAGTACTTC; cdr3_aa: CASSPTGQRETQYF
v_call: TRBV7-6; clone_size: NA; d_call: NA; j_call: TRBJ2-7; cdr3_nt: TGTGCCAGCAGCTTAATGGCTGGGGACGAGCAGTACTTC; cdr3_aa: CASSLMAGDEQYF
v_call: TRBV18; clone_size: many; d_call: TRBD1; j_call: TRBJ2-5; cdr3_nt: TGTGCCAGCTCACCTATCGGGACAGGGGAAGAGACCCAGTACTTC; cdr3_aa: CASSPIGTGEETQYF
v_call: TRBV18; clone_size: NA; d_call: TRBD1; j_call: TRBJ1-1; cdr3_nt: TGTGCCAGCTCGGCTACCGGGACAGCTGACCCTGAAGCTTTCTTT; cdr3_aa: CASSATGTADPEAFF
v_call: TRBV10-3; clone_size: medium-sized; d_call: TRBD1; j_call: TRBJ2-7; cdr3_nt: TGTGCCATCAGTGGCTTTGATGGACAGGGGGCTTACGAGCAGTACTTC; cdr3_aa: CAISGFDGQGAYEQYF
v_call: TRBV18; clone_size: few; d_call: NA; j_call: TRBJ1-1; cdr3_nt: TGTGCCAGCTCACCGCAGGGGAGGAACACTGAAGCTTTCTTT; cdr3_aa: CASSPQGRNTEAFF
v_call: TRBV6-2/TRBV6-3; clone_size: few; d_call: TRBD2; j_call: TRBJ2-2; cdr3_nt: TGTGCCAGCAGTTACTCGAGTGGTTTGCGGGGGGTGTCACCCGGGGAGCTGTTTTTT; cdr3_aa: CASSYSSGLRGVSPGELFF
v_call: TRBV12-3/TRBV12-4; clone_size: NA; d_call: NA; j_call: TRBJ2-1; cdr3_nt: TGTGCCAGCAGTTTATCTCGTTACAATGAGCAGTTCTTC; cdr3_aa: CASSLSRYNEQFF
v_call: TRBV20-1; clone_size: NA; d_call: NA; j_call: TRBJ2-1; cdr3_nt: TGCAGTGCTAGCGATGAAGAAAGAAGCTCCTACAATGAGCAGTTCTTC; cdr3_aa: CSASDEERSSYNEQFF
v_call: TRBV10-3; clone_size: NA; d_call: TRBD1; j_call: TRBJ1-2; cdr3_nt: TGTGCCATCAGTGAGGGACAGGGGGAAGGCTACACCTTC; cdr3_aa: CAISEGQGEGYTF
v_call: TRBV21-1; clone_size: many; d_call: NA; j_call: TRBJ2-2; cdr3_nt: TGTGCCAGCAGCAAAGCCCCAACGGCGGGAGTGGGAACCGGGGAGCTGTTTTTT; cdr3_aa: CASSKAPTAGVGTGELFF
v_call: TRBV20-1; clone_size: many; d_call: NA; j_call: TRBJ2-2; cdr3_nt: TGCAGCCACAGGGTTGTCGGGGAGCTGTTTTTT; cdr3_aa: CSHRVVGELFF
v_call: TRBV3-1; clone_size: NA; d_call: NA; j_call: TRBJ1-2; cdr3_nt: TGTGCCAGCAGCCAAGAATCCAGGGTATATGGCTACACCTTC; cdr3_aa: CASSQESRVYGYTF
v_call: TRBV20-1; clone_size: NA; d_call: NA; j_call: TRBJ2-3; cdr3_nt: TGCAGTGCCCCGGGGGAACTTAGCACAGATACGCAGTATTTT; cdr3_aa: CSAPGELSTDTQYF
v_call: TRBV20-1; clone_size: few; d_call: NA; j_call: TRBJ2-1; cdr3_nt: TGCAGTGCTAGACGAGATAGGGCTAATGAGCAGTTCTTC; cdr3_aa: CSARRDRANEQFF
v_call: TRBV3-1; clone_size: many; d_call: NA; j_call: TRBJ2-2; cdr3_nt: TGTGCCAGCAGCCAAGATACGGCCATTAGCACCGGGGAGCTGTTTTTT; cdr3_aa: CASSQDTAISTGELFF
v_call: TRBV7-8; clone_size: NA; d_call: TRBD2; j_call: TRBJ2-3; cdr3_nt: TGTGCCAGCAGCTTAGTAGCGGGAGGGCCGGTAGATACGCAGTATTTT; cdr3_aa: CASSLVAGGPVDTQYF
v_call: TRBV9; clone_size: NA; d_call: NA; j_call: TRBJ2-5; cdr3_nt: TGTGCCAGCAGCGTAGGAGGAAAAGAGACCCAGTACTTC; cdr3_aa: CASSVGGKETQYF
v_call: TRBV5-1; clone_size: NA; d_call: NA; j_call: TRBJ1-2; cdr3_nt: TGCGCCAGCAGCTTGGCCGGGCAGTTCTATGGCTACACCTTC; cdr3_aa: CASSLAGQFYGYTF
v_call: TRBV18; clone_size: NA; d_call: TRBD1; j_call: TRBJ1-4; cdr3_nt: TGTGCCAGCTCACCGACAGGGGATGAAGAAAAACTGTTTTTT; cdr3_aa: CASSPTGDEEKLFF
v_call: TRBV3-1; clone_size: few; d_call: NA; j_call: TRBJ2-7; cdr3_nt: TGTGCCAGCAGCCAAAATCCGACAGCCTACGAGCAGTACTTC; cdr3_aa: CASSQNPTAYEQYF
v_call: TRBV12-3/TRBV12-4; clone_size: many; d_call: NA; j_call: TRBJ2-3; cdr3_nt: TGTGCCAGCAGCCACAGGGAGGGGTCGTATTTT; cdr3_aa: CASSHREGSYF
v_call: TRBV6-5; clone_size: NA; d_call: TRBD1; j_call: TRBJ2-1; cdr3_nt: TGTGCCAGCAGTCTCCGGGACAGGGCCTACAATGAGCAGTTCTTC; cdr3_aa: CASSLRDRAYNEQFF
v_call: TRBV7-3; clone_size: NA; d_call: TRBD2; j_call: TRBJ2-3; cdr3_nt: TGTGCCAGCAGCTCTCGGGTAGCGGGGGCTCGCACAGATACGCAGTATTTT; cdr3_aa: CASSSRVAGARTDTQYF
v_call: TRBV19; clone_size: NA; d_call: TRBD2; j_call: TRBJ2-5; cdr3_nt: TGTGCCAGTAGTGGGCGGACTAGCGGAGACCAAGAGACCCAGTACTTC; cdr3_aa: CASSGRTSGDQETQYF